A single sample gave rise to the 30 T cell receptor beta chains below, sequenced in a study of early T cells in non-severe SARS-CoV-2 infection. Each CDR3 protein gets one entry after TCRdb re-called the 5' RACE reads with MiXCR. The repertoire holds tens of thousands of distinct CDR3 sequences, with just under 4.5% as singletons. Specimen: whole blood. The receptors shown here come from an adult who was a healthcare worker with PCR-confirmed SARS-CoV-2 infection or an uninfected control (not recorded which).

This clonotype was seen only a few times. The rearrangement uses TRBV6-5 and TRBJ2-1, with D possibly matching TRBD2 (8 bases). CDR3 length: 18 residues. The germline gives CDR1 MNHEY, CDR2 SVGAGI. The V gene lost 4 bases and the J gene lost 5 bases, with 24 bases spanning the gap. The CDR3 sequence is CASSFRGVGGRPDNEQFF. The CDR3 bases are TGTGCCAGCAGTTTCAGGGGGGTCGGCGGGAGGCCGGACAATGAGCAGTTCTTC.

Written as DNA, the CDR3 is TGTGCCAGCAGCTTAGTACGGACTAGCGGCCAAGAGACCCAGTACTTC. Its protein product is CASSLVRTSGQETQYF. V is TRBV7-8 and J is TRBJ2-5, with TRBD2 identical over 10 bases. This CDR3 comprises 16 residues. With V trimmed by 1 base and J by 1 base, 3 bases remained unmatched. CDR1 is SGHVS, CDR2 FQNEAQ, per germline.

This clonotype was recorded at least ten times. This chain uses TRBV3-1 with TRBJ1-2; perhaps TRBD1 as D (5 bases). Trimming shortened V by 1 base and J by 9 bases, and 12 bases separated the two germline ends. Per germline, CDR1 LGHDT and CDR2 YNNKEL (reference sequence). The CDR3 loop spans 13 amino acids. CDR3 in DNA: TGTGCCAGCAGCCAAGGTTATAGGGGACGCTACACCTTC. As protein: CASSQGYRGRYTF.

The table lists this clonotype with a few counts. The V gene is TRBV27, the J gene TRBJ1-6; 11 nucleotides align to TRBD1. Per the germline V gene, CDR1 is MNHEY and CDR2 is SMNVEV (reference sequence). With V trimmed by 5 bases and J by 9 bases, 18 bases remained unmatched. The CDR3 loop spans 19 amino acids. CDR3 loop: CASSPEFSGQGAGSSPLHF. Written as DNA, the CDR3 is TGTGCCAGCAGTCCCGAATTTAGTGGACAGGGGGCGGGGAGTTCACCCCTCCACTTT.

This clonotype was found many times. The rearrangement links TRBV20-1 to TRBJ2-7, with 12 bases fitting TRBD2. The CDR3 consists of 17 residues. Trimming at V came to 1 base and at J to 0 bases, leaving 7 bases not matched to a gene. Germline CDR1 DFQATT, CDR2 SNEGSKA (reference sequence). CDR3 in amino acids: CSARGLAGDPSSYEQYF. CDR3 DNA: TGCAGTGCTAGAGGACTAGCGGGAGACCCGAGCTCCTACGAGCAGTACTTC.

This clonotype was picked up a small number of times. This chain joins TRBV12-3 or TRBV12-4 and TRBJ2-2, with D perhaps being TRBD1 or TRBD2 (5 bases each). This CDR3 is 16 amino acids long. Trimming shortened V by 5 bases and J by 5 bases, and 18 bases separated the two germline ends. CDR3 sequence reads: CASSPLRGLGTGELFF. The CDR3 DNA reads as TGTGCCAGCAGTCCCCTGAGGGGATTGGGTACCGGGGAGCTGTTTTTT.

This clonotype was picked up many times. The CDR3 loop reads CSARDIGEGLRETQYF. The CDR3 DNA is TGCAGTGCTAGAGATATCGGGGAGGGACTCCGGGAGACCCAGTACTTC. V and J are TRBV20-1 and TRBJ2-5; TRBD2 matches at 7 bases. With V trimmed by 0 bases and J by 5 bases, 12 bases remained unmatched. CDR1 DFQATT and CDR2 SNEGSKA come from the germline V gene (reference sequence). There are 16 residues in the CDR3.

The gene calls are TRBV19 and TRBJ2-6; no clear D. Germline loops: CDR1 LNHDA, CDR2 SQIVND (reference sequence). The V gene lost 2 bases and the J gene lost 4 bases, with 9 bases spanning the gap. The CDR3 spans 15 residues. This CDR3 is CASSISAFGANVLTF. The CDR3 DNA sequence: TGTGCCAGTAGTATAAGCGCTTTCGGGGCCAACGTCCTGACTTTC.

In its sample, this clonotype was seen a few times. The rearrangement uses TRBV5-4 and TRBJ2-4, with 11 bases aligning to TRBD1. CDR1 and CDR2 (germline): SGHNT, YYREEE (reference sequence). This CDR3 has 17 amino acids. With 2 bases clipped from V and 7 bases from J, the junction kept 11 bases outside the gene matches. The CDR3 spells CASSFDELGTGGNIQYF. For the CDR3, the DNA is TGTGCCAGCAGCTTCGATGAACTAGGGACAGGGGGGAACATTCAGTACTTC.

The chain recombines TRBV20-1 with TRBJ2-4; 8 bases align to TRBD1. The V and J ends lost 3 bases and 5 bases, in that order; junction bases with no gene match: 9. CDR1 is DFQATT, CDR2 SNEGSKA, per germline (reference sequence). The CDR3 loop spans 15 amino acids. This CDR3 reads CSASPNRGLENIQYF. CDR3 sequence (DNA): TGCAGTGCTAGCCCCAACAGGGGGTTGGAAAACATTCAGTACTTC.

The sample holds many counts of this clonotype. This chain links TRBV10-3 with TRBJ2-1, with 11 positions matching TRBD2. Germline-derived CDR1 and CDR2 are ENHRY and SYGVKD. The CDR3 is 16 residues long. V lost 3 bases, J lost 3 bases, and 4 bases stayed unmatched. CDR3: CAISDPTSGNYNEQFF. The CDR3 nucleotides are TGTGCCATCAGTGACCCGACTAGCGGGAACTACAATGAGCAGTTCTTC.

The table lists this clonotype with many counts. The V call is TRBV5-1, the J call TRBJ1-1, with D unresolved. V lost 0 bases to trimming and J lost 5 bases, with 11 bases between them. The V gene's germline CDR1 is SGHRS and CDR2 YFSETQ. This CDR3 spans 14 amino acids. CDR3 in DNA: TGCGCCAGCAGCTTGGAATTGGGGTCTACTGAAGCTTTCTTT. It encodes CASSLELGSTEAFF.

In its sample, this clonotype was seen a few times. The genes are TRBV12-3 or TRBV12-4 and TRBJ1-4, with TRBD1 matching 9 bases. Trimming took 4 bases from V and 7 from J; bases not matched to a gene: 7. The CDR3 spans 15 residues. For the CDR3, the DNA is TGTGCCAGCAGTTCCGGGACAGGGCGGGGTGAAAAACTGTTTTTT. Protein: CASSSGTGRGEKLFF.

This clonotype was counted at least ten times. The CDR3 here is CASTSGRARYNEQFF. In DNA, the CDR3 is TGTGCCTCGACTAGCGGGAGGGCCCGATACAATGAGCAGTTCTTC. V gene TRBV30 combines with J gene TRBJ2-1; 14 nucleotides align to TRBD2. Germline CDR1 and CDR2: GTSNPN and SVGIG (reference sequence). The CDR3 length is 15 residues. The V gene end was trimmed by 7 bases and the J gene end by 4 bases; junction bases not matched to a gene: 6.

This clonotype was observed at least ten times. CDR3 sequence (DNA): TGTGCCAGCTCACCCCAGGAACAGAACACTGAAGCTTTCTTT. It yields the protein CASSPQEQNTEAFF. The chain is built from TRBV18 and TRBJ1-1; D is unclear. The germline gives CDR1 KGHSH, CDR2 LQKENI. The CDR3 covers 14 residues. V was shortened by 3 bases and J by 1 base, with 9 bases between the two germline ends.

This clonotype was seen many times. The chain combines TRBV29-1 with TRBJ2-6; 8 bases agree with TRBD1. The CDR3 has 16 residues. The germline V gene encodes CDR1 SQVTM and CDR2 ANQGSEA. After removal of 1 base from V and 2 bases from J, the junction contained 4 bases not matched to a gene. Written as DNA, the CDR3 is TGCAGCGTTGAAGTATGGACAGGGACTGGGGCCAACGTCCTGACTTTC. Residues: CSVEVWTGTGANVLTF.

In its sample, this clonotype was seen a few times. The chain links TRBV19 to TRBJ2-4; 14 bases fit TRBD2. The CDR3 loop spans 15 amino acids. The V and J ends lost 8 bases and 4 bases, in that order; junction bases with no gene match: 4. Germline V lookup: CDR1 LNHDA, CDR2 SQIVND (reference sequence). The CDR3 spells CASHGTSGSKNIQYF. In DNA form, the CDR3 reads TGTGCCAGTCACGGGACTAGCGGGAGTAAAAACATTCAGTACTTC.

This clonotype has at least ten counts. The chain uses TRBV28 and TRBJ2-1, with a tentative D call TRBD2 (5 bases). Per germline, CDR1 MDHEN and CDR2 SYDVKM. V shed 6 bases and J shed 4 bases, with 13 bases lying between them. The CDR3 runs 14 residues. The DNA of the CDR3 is TGTGCCAGCAGCTCCCCTCCGGGGTACAATGAGCAGTTCTTC. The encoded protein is CASSSPPGYNEQFF.

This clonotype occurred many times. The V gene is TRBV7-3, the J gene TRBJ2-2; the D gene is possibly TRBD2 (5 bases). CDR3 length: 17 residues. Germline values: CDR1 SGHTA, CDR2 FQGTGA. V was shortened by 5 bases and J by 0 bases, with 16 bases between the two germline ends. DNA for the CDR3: TGTGCCAGCAGCGGACCCGGACTCGGAGCGAACACCGGGGAGCTGTTTTTT. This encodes CASSGPGLGANTGELFF.

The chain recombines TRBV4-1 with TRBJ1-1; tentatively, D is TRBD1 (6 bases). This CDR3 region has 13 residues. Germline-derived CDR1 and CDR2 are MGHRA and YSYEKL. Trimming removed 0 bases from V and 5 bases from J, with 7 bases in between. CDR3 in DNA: TGCGCCAGCAGCCAAGAAGGGGGTACTGAAGCTTTCTTT. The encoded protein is CASSQEGGTEAFF.

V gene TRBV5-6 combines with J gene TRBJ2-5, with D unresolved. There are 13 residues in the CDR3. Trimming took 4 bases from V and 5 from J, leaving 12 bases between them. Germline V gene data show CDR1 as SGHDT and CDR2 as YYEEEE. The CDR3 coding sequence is TGTGCCAGCAGCCGGAGCGTGGTGGAGACCCAGTACTTC. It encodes CASSRSVVETQYF.

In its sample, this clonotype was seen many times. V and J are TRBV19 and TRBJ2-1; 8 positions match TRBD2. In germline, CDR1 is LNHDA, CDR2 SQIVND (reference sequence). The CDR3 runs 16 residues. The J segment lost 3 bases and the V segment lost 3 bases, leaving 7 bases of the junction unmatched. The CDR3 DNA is TGTGCCAGTAGTATTGGAGCGGGAGAGCACTACAATGAGCAGTTCTTC. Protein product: CASSIGAGEHYNEQFF.

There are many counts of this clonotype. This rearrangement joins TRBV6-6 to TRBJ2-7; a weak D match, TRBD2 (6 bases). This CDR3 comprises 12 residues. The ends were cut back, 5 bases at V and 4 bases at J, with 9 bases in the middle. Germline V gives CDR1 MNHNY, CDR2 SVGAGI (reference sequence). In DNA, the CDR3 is TGTGCCAGCAGTACGGGAGAATACGAGCAGTACTTC. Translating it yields CASSTGEYEQYF.

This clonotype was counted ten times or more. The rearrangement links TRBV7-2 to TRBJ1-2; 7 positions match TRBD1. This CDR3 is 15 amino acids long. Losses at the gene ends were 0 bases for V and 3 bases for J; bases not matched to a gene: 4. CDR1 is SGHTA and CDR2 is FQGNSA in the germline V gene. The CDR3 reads CASSLADREYYGYTF. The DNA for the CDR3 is TGTGCCAGCAGCTTAGCCGACAGGGAGTACTATGGCTACACCTTC.

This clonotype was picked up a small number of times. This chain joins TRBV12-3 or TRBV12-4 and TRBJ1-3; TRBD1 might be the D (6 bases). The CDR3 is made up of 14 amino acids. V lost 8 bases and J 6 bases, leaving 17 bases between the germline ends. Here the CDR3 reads CASGIGGPENTIYF. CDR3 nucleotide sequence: TGTGCCAGCGGAATTGGGGGGCCTGAAAACACCATATATTTT.

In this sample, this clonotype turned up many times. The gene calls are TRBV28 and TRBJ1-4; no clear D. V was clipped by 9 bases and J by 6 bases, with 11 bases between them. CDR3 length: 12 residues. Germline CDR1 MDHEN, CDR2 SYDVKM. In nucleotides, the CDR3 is TGTGCCAGTGCGGGCGGGGATGAAAAACTGTTTTTT. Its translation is CASAGGDEKLFF.

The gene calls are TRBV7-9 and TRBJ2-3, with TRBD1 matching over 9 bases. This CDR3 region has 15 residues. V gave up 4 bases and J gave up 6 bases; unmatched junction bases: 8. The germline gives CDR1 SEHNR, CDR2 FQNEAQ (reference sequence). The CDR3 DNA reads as TGTGCCAGCAGCTCGGGACAGGGTCTAACTGATACGCAGTATTTT. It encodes CASSSGQGLTDTQYF.

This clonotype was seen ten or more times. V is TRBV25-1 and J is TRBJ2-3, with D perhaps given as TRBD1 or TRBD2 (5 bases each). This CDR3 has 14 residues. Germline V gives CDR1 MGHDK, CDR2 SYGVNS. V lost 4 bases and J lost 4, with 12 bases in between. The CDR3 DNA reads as TGTGCCAGCAGTGGGGGATTGGGGGCAGATACGCAGTATTTT. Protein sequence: CASSGGLGADTQYF.

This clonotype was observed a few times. In DNA form, the CDR3 reads TGTGCCAGCAGCTTAGACCCAGGGTCTGAAGCTTTCTTT. Its protein is CASSLDPGSEAFF. The J gene is TRBJ1-1, the V gene TRBV11-3; possible D gene TRBD1, 5 bases. Germline CDR1 reads SGHNT; CDR2 reads YENEEA. V was pared by 0 bases and J by 6 bases, with 8 bases between. The CDR3 runs to 13 residues.

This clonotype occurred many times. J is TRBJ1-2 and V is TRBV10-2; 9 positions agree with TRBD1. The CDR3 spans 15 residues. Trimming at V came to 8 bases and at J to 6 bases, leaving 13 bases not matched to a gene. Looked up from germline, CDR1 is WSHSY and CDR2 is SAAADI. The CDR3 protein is CASAPGQGIPDGYTF. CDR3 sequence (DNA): TGCGCCAGCGCCCCGGGACAGGGTATTCCGGATGGCTACACCTTC.